These 23 T cell receptor beta chains originate from one sample sequenced in a study of cytomegalovirus exposure and HLA in healthy donors. 60 Vbeta and 13 Jbeta primers were used in PCR. The data were produced by immunoSEQ multiplex PCR, yet TCRdb's version contains in-frame clones alone and is incomplete. The sample has just over 150,000 clones; roughly 84% are singletons. The sequenced sample was PBMCs. These receptors all stem from a man between 50 and 59 years old in good health and CMV-seropositive.

The chain recombines TRBV27 with TRBJ2-5; D possibly corresponds to TRBD1 (5 bases). TRBJ2-7 matches the DNA end more closely, so the J call is doubtful. Germline V lookup: CDR1 MNHEY, CDR2 SMNVEV (reference sequence). The CDR3 length is 15 residues. CDR3 in amino acids: CASSFLGEPSYEQYF. The DNA for the CDR3 is TGTGCCAGCAGTTTCCTAGGGGAACCCTCCTACGAGCAGTACTTC.

This clone was seen once. The chain has TRBV4-1 and TRBJ2-2; D perhaps matches TRBD2 (6 bases). Germline V gene sequence: CDR1 MGHRA, CDR2 YSYEKL. The CDR3 has 13 amino acids. The ends were cut back, 6 bases at V and 6 bases at J, with 11 bases in the middle. The CDR3 region is CASRGLVPGELFF. CDR3 nucleotides: TGCGCCAGCAGGGGACTCGTCCCCGGGGAGCTGTTTTTT.

This sequence joins TRBV29-1 and TRBJ2-1; D possibly corresponds to TRBD2 (5 bases). The germline V gene encodes CDR1 SQVTM and CDR2 ANQGSEA. The CDR3 has 13 residues. V dropped 4 bases and J dropped 6 bases, with 13 bases sitting between them. The CDR3 spells CSVVPRAGNEQFF. CDR3 coding DNA: TGCAGCGTTGTCCCTCGTGCGGGCAATGAGCAGTTCTTC.

This clone has more than one count but fewer than ten. This chain joins TRBV5-1 and TRBJ1-2; D might be TRBD1 (5 bases). Germline assignment: CDR1 SGHRS and CDR2 YFSETQ. Trimming cost V 0 bases and J 5 bases, with 17 bases left between them. The CDR3 length is 16 residues. The CDR3 DNA reads TGCGCCAGCAGCTTGGCCCCTCAGGGTGCGACTTATGGCTACACCTTC. This gives the protein CASSLAPQGATYGYTF.

V gene TRBV5-5 combines with J gene TRBJ1-2, with D perhaps matching TRBD1 (6 bases). This CDR3 contains 17 residues. Germline V gene sequence: CDR1 SGHKS, CDR2 YYEKEE (reference sequence). V was clipped by 1 base and J by 0 bases, with 16 bases between them. The CDR3 DNA follows: TGTGCCAGCAGCTTGACTCCCTCGGACAGAGCTAACTATGGCTACACCTTC. This translates into CASSLTPSDRANYGYTF.

The chain links TRBV5-8 to TRBJ2-3; 7 nucleotides agree with TRBD1. After removal of 0 bases from V and 4 bases from J, the junction contained 8 bases not matched to a gene. CDR1 is SGHTS and CDR2 is YDEGEE in the germline V gene. CDR3 size: 16 residues. The chain's CDR3 is CASSLVETGFADTQYF. The CDR3 nucleotides are TGTGCCAGCAGCTTGGTAGAGACAGGGTTCGCAGATACGCAGTATTTT.

As regards this clone: This same CDR3 is encoded by further DNA sequences in the sample. The V gene is TRBV7-8, the J gene TRBJ1-4; D not resolved. The length of the CDR3 is 16 residues. Germline CDR1 is SGHVS and CDR2 is FQNEAQ. The germline V and J ends were trimmed by 4 bases and 7 bases, with 19 bases remaining between them. CDR3 coding DNA: TGTGCCAGCAGCTCCACCCCCGGGGTATTTGGTGAAAAACTGTTTTTT. Translated, it gives CASSSTPGVFGEKLFF. Full variable domain (rest looked up from reference TRBV7-8 and TRBJ1-4): GAGVSQSPRYKVAKRGQDVALRCDPISGHVSLFWYQQALGQGPEFLTYFQNEAQLDKSGLPSDRFFAERPEGSVSTLKIQRTQQEDSAVYLCASSSTPGVFGEKLFFGSGTQLSVL.

This rearrangement joins TRBV27 to TRBJ2-7; 11 bases are a match to TRBD1. CDR1 MNHEY and CDR2 SMNVEV come from the germline V gene (reference sequence). The junction had 4 bases not matched to a gene; V was cut back by 0 bases and J by 3 bases. The CDR3 is 16 amino acids. As DNA, the CDR3 is TGTGCCAGCAGTTTATCGTTCGGGACAGGGGGCTACGAGCAGTACTTC. It encodes CASSLSFGTGGYEQYF.

The chain carries TRBV28 and TRBJ1-5, with D possibly being TRBD1 (6 bases). Trimming shortened V by 5 bases and J by 0 bases, and 20 bases separated the two germline ends. The CDR3 is 18 amino acids. Germline V lookup: CDR1 MDHEN, CDR2 SYDVKM. This chain's CDR3 is CASSRNQRTANSNQPQHF. Here the CDR3 DNA reads TGTGCCAGCAGTAGAAACCAGAGGACAGCGAATAGCAATCAGCCCCAGCATTTT.

This clone showed up just once. The chain links TRBV4-1 to TRBJ1-2, with 7 positions matching TRBD1. Germline V lookup: CDR1 MGHRA, CDR2 YSYEKL. The CDR3 consists of 16 residues. V shed 0 bases and J 4 bases; nucleotides not matched to a gene: 8. This CDR3 reads CASSQDRSTGVYGYTF. The DNA of the CDR3 is TGCGCCAGCAGCCAAGATCGGTCCACAGGGGTCTATGGCTACACCTTC.

The rearrangement joins TRBV6-1 to TRBJ2-2; tentative D call: TRBD1 (6 bases). The CDR3 loop spans 15 amino acids. V was cut by 7 bases and J by 1 base, with 13 bases left in between. Germline V gene lookup returns CDR1 MNHNS and CDR2 SASEGT. CDR3 DNA sequence: TGTGCCAGCACTTTGAACAGGGTGAACACCGGGGAGCTGTTTTTT. Translating gives CASTLNRVNTGELFF.

The chain uses TRBV5-4 and TRBJ2-2; 11 nucleotides align to TRBD2. Germline V gene data show CDR1 as SGHNT and CDR2 as YYREEE (reference sequence). This CDR3 spans 14 amino acids. V gave up 6 bases and J gave up 5 bases; unmatched junction bases: 3. The CDR3 loop is CASTTSGRTGELFF. The CDR3 region has the DNA TGTGCCAGCACCACTAGCGGGAGAACCGGGGAGCTGTTTTTT.

The chain carries TRBV6-5 and TRBJ2-2; D call uncertain. CDR3 length equals 15 residues. The germline V gene has CDR1 MNHEY and CDR2 SVGAGI. Trimming took 4 bases from V and 1 from J, leaving 10 bases between them. The CDR3 DNA is TGTGCCAGCAGTTTTAACGCAGGGAACACCGGGGAGCTGTTTTTT. This translates into CASSFNAGNTGELFF.

The V gene is TRBV14, the J gene TRBJ2-3, with D possibly matching TRBD1 (6 bases). Germline V gives CDR1 SGHDN, CDR2 FVKESK. CDR3 size: 18 residues. The germline V and J ends were trimmed by 3 bases and 3 bases, with 22 bases remaining between them. CDR3 sequence (DNA): TGTGCCAGCAGCCACTTCTCCCGGACAGTGGACGCGACAGATACGCAGTATTTT. It translates to CASSHFSRTVDATDTQYF.

This clone has only a few counts. One base separates it from a far larger clone, so it is likely a read error. J is TRBJ1-6 and V is TRBV7-7; 8 nucleotides match TRBD1. CDR1 and CDR2 (germline): SSHAT, FNYEAQ (reference sequence). The length of the CDR3 is 17 residues. The CDR3: CASSSHETTGGSSPLHF. Here the CDR3 DNA reads TGTGCTAGCAGCTCCCACGAGACAACAGGGGGTAGTTCACCCCTCCACTTT. The whole variable domain, remainder taken from reference TRBV7-7 and TRBJ1-6, is GAGVSQSPRYKVTKRGQDVTLRCDPISSHATLYWYQQALGQGPEFLTYFNYEAQPDKSGLPSDRFSAERPEGSISTLTIQRTEQRDSAMYRCASSSHETTGGSSPLHFGNGTRLTVT.

This rearrangement joins TRBV7-9 to TRBJ1-6; a weak D match, TRBD1 (6 bases). Germline lookup yields CDR1 SEHNR and CDR2 FQNEAQ (reference sequence). This CDR3 spans 12 amino acids. Trimming took off 10 bases at V and 9 bases at J, with 13 bases between the two ends. The CDR3 bases are TGTGCCACCCAGGGGACGGGTTCACCCCTCCACTTT. This codes for CATQGTGSPLHF.

This chain links TRBV7-6 with TRBJ2-7; 8 nucleotides align to TRBD2. Germline V CDR1 and CDR2: SGHVS, FNYEAQ. The CDR3 has 14 amino acids. The V gene end was trimmed by 4 bases and the J gene end by 3 bases; junction bases not matched to a gene: 5. The CDR3 coding sequence is TGTGCCAGCAGCTGGCGGGGGGCCAACTACGAGCAGTACTTC. This codes for CASSWRGANYEQYF.

Only a few counts were recorded for this clone. The chain is built from TRBV18 and TRBJ2-3, with D possibly being TRBD2 (5 bases). CDR1 is KGHSH and CDR2 is LQKENI in the germline V gene. The CDR3 covers 15 residues. V lost 2 bases and J 2 bases, leaving 11 bases between the germline ends. CDR3: CASSPEGVPTDTQYF. The DNA for the CDR3 is TGTGCCAGCTCACCAGAGGGCGTTCCCACAGATACGCAGTATTTT.

This clone was recorded only once. The chain uses TRBV2 and TRBJ2-3; 9 bases fit TRBD2. Trimming at V came to 10 bases and at J to 4 bases, leaving 6 bases not matched to a gene. CDR1 and CDR2 from the germline V gene are SNHLY and FYNNEI. CDR3 size: 13 residues. CDR3 amino acids: CATGTSPSDTQYF. The CDR3, as DNA: TGTGCCACCGGGACTAGCCCGTCAGATACGCAGTATTTT.

The sample holds a few counts of this clone. The chain carries TRBV5-1 and TRBJ2-3; possibly TRBD2 for D (5 bases). CDR3 length: 14 residues. Trimming shortened V by 4 bases and J by 3 bases, and 12 bases separated the two germline ends. Per the germline V gene, CDR1 is SGHRS and CDR2 is YFSETQ. The CDR3: CASSPLEGTDTQYF. The CDR3 DNA is TGCGCCAGCAGCCCCCTTGAGGGTACAGATACGCAGTATTTT.

As DNA, the CDR3 is TGTGCCAGCGGAGCGGAAGGGGGCCATCAGCCCCAGCATTTT. It specifies CASGAEGGHQPQHF. This sequence joins TRBV9 and TRBJ1-5, with 7 bases lining up with TRBD1. V trimming: 7 bases; J trimming: 5 bases; junction bases outside the gene matches: 9. The CDR3 sequence is 14 residues long. The V gene's germline CDR1 is SGDLS and CDR2 YYNGEE. Full variable domain (rest looked up from reference TRBV9 and TRBJ1-5): DSGVTQTPKHLITATGQRVTLRCSPRSGDLSVYWYQQSLDQGLQFLIQYYNGEERAKGNILERFSAQQFPDLHSELNLSSLELGDSALYFCASGAEGGHQPQHFGDGTRLSIL.

The chain links TRBV18 to TRBJ1-1; D is undetermined. Per germline, CDR1 KGHSH and CDR2 LQKENI. This CDR3 comprises 13 residues. V lost 3 bases and J lost 5, with 10 bases in between. The CDR3 DNA reads TGTGCCAGCTCACCCCGAACAGATACTGAAGCTTTCTTT. Translated: CASSPRTDTEAFF.

This clone was seen more than once but under ten times. The gene calls are TRBV7-3 and TRBJ1-3; 7 bases agree with TRBD1. Germline CDR1 and CDR2: SGHTA and FQGTGA. The CDR3 is 19 amino acids. J was trimmed by 0 bases and V by 2 bases; bases with no gene match: 13. The CDR3, as DNA: TGTGCCAGCAGCTTATGGCGGTCACCGGGACAGTTCTCTGGAAACACCATATATTTT. It codes for CASSLWRSPGQFSGNTIYF.